Presented here are 24 T cell receptor beta chains from one specimen sequenced in a study of metastatic and nonmetastatic thyroid tumors. The entire patient cohort was treatment-naive prior to thyroid surgery. TCRdb re-clonotyped the PCR reads through MiXCR. The data hold over 15,000 clones, with 30% to 35% observed a single time. Input material: blood. The receptors were gathered from a female donor with papillary thyroid cancer or a benign thyroid nodule (not recorded which). Some clones in this sample may be carry-over from other donors' samples.

This clone was found a few times. The gene calls are TRBV12-3 or TRBV12-4 and TRBJ2-1; 7 bases match TRBD2. The CDR3 has 17 amino acids. V shed 5 bases and J 2 bases; nucleotides not matched to a gene: 12. The CDR3 nucleotides read TGTGCCAGCAGTCCCCCCGCTAGCGGACACCCCTACAATGAGCAGTTCTTC. It codes for CASSPPASGHPYNEQFF.

Regarding this clone: This clone may be a read error of a much larger clone one base away. The identical CDR3 is also encoded by other nucleotide sequences in the sample. J is TRBJ1-5 and V is TRBV7-9; D unclear. The CDR3 extends over 15 amino acids. Germline lookup yields CDR1 SEHNR and CDR2 FQNEAQ (reference sequence). CDR3 sequence: CASSLDQRGNQPQHF. The CDR3 DNA follows: TGTGCCAGCAGCTTGGACCAGCGTGGCAATCAGCCTCAGCATTTT.

This clone is medium-sized in the sample. This chain links TRBV7-2 with TRBJ2-5; tentative D call: TRBD1 (6 bases). Germline V gene lookup returns CDR1 SGHTA and CDR2 FQGNSA. Trimming pared 4 bases from V and 5 bases from J, leaving 17 bases between. The CDR3 extends over 15 amino acids. The CDR3 protein is CASSSTGLSGETQYF. CDR3 in DNA: TGTGCCAGCAGCTCGACAGGCCTCAGTGGGGAGACCCAGTACTTC. The entire variable domain, with the rest obtained from reference TRBV7-2 and TRBJ2-5, is as follows: GAGVSQSPSNKVTEKGKDVELRCDPISGHTALYWYRQSLGQGLEFLIYFQGNSAPDKSGLPSDRFSAERTGGSVSTLTIQRTQQEDSAVYLCASSSTGLSGETQYFGPGTRLLVL.

This chain joins TRBV13 and TRBJ2-7, with D possibly TRBD2 on 5 matching bases. Between the trimmed V and J ends, which lost 5 bases and 4 bases, there was a span of 6 bases. Per germline, CDR1 PRHDT and CDR2 FYEKMQ (reference sequence). This CDR3 is built from 11 residues. The DNA of the CDR3 is TGTGCCAGCAGCCTAGCTTACGAGCAGTACTTC. Translation: CASSLAYEQYF. The full variable domain, its missing parts supplied by reference TRBV13 and TRBJ2-7, is AAGVIQSPRHLIKEKRETATLKCYPIPRHDTVYWYQQGPGQDPQFLISFYEKMQSDKGSIPDRFSAQQFSDYHSELNMSSLELGDSALYFCASSLAYEQYFGPGTRLTVT.

This clone was recorded a few times. V is TRBV28 and J is TRBJ2-1, with 7 bases fitting TRBD2. Germline V gene sequence: CDR1 MDHEN, CDR2 SYDVKM. The CDR3 has 15 amino acids. V lost 5 bases and J lost 7; bases outside the gene matches: 11. In nucleotides, the CDR3 is TGTGCCAGCAGTAGCCGGGGGGTCCTTAGGAATGAGCAGTTCTTC. Amino acid sequence: CASSSRGVLRNEQFF. Full variable domain (remainder filled in from reference TRBV28 and TRBJ2-1): DVKVTQSSRYLVKRTGEKVFLECVQDMDHENMFWYRQDPGLGLRLIYFSYDVKMKEKGDIPEGYSVSREKKERFSLILESASTNQTSMYLCASSSRGVLRNEQFFGPGTRLTVL.

This clone was observed many times. The chain couples TRBV20-1 to TRBJ2-5; D is possibly TRBD1 (5 bases). The V and J ends lost 5 bases and 2 bases respectively, with 18 bases between them. The CDR3 is made up of 15 amino acids. Germline values: CDR1 DFQATT, CDR2 SNEGSKA (reference sequence). The CDR3 region is CSAGPIGSGQETQYF. CDR3 DNA: TGCAGTGCTGGCCCCATCGGGTCAGGGCAAGAGACCCAGTACTTC.

The CDR3 nucleotides are TGTGCCAGCCGCCACAGGGGAGGGGAAAAACTGTTTTTT. This gives the protein CASRHRGGEKLFF. The J gene is TRBJ1-4, the V gene TRBV25-1, with 7 nucleotides matching TRBD1. The germline V gene encodes CDR1 MGHDK and CDR2 SYGVNS. This CDR3 comprises 13 residues. Unmatched junction bases numbered 8, after V lost 8 bases and J lost 8 bases.

This clone is medium-sized within its sample. The V gene is TRBV12-3 or TRBV12-4, the J gene TRBJ2-1, with TRBD2 identical over 8 bases. With V trimmed by 6 bases and J by 3 bases, 10 bases remained unmatched. This CDR3 has 16 amino acids. The DNA for the CDR3 is TGTGCCAGCAGGCTAGAATCGGGGGGGTACTACAATGAGCAGTTCTTC. Translating it yields CASRLESGGYYNEQFF.

The genes are TRBV6-1 and TRBJ2-1; 8 bases match TRBD2. The CDR3 covers 15 residues. V trimming: 5 bases; J trimming: 4 bases; junction bases outside the gene matches: 7. Per the germline V gene, CDR1 is MNHNS and CDR2 is SASEGT. The CDR3 is CASSRGLGGYNEQFF. The CDR3 DNA reads TGTGCCAGCAGTCGGGGACTAGGGGGATACAATGAGCAGTTCTTC.

V usage is TRBV29-1 and J usage is TRBJ2-7; 7 bases align to TRBD2. This CDR3 is built from 13 residues. J was trimmed by 5 bases and V by 7 bases; bases with no gene match: 11. In germline, CDR1 is SQVTM, CDR2 ANQGSEA. The CDR3 DNA follows: TGCAGCGCGAAAAGACTAGCTCTCGACGAGCAGTACTTC. Amino acid sequence: CSAKRLALDEQYF.

The CDR3 reads CASSQSTSGYDYEQYF. The CDR3 DNA sequence: TGTGCCAGCAGCCAGTCGACTAGCGGGTATGACTACGAGCAGTACTTC. The chain links TRBV4-2 to TRBJ2-7, with 10 bases identical to TRBD2. In germline, CDR1 is LGHNA, CDR2 YNFKEQ. The CDR3 runs 16 residues. With V trimmed by 3 bases and J by 3 bases, 8 bases remained unmatched.

This clone was seen at least ten times. The chain employs TRBV7-9 and TRBJ1-5; D gene ambiguous. V lost 4 bases to trimming and J lost 5 bases, with 9 bases between them. Germline CDR1 SEHNR, CDR2 FQNEAQ (reference sequence). CDR3 size: 13 residues. DNA of the CDR3: TGTGCCAGCAGCTCCGGGGTCGATCAGCCCCAGCATTTT. Translated: CASSSGVDQPQHF.

The genes are TRBV18 and TRBJ2-7, with a possible D match to TRBD1 (6 bases). The germline V gene has CDR1 KGHSH and CDR2 LQKENI. Trimming took 4 bases from V and 6 from J, leaving 22 bases between them. The CDR3 runs to 16 residues. The CDR3 sequence: CASSRTSDGTFGEQYF. The CDR3 nucleotides are TGTGCCAGCTCACGGACCAGTGACGGGACATTTGGCGAGCAGTACTTC.

This clone is termed medium-sized. This chain links TRBV19 with TRBJ2-2, with 12 positions matching TRBD2. The CDR3 runs 17 residues. V was clipped by 6 bases and J by 0 bases; unmatched bases: 5. The germline V gene has CDR1 LNHDA and CDR2 SQIVND (reference sequence). CDR3 bases: TGTGCCAGTAGACTAGCGGGGGGCCTTCCGAACACCGGGGAGCTGTTTTTT. It encodes CASRLAGGLPNTGELFF.

This clone is deemed medium-sized. This sequence joins TRBV19 and TRBJ2-1; TRBD1 matches 7 bases. The V gene's germline CDR1 is LNHDA and CDR2 SQIVND (reference sequence). The CDR3 length is 12 residues. Losses at the gene ends were 5 bases for V and 9 bases for J; bases not matched to a gene: 4. In DNA form, the CDR3 reads TGTGCCAGTAGTTTCAGGGGGAGTGAGCAGTTCTTC. Residues: CASSFRGSEQFF.

Relative to its sample, this clone is medium-sized (0.01 to 0.1%). The rearrangement links TRBV2 to TRBJ2-7; D gene uncertain. The CDR3 consists of 14 residues. Trimming removed 4 bases at V and 2 bases at J, with 12 bases between. Germline V lookup: CDR1 SNHLY, CDR2 FYNNEI. CDR3 DNA sequence: TGTGCCAGCAGTGCGGGTTTTGGTACCTACGAGCAGTACTTC. It encodes CASSAGFGTYEQYF.

This clone was detected many times. The chain carries TRBV4-3 and TRBJ1-6, with 7 bases fitting TRBD1. The CDR3 loop spans 15 amino acids. J gave up 7 bases and V 4 bases, and 7 bases lay outside the gene matches. Germline V CDR1 and CDR2: LGHNA, YSLEER. The chain's CDR3 is CASSRNTGVNSPLHF. DNA of the CDR3: TGCGCCAGCAGCCGGAATACAGGGGTGAATTCACCCCTCCACTTT.

A note on this clone: The junction departs from germline at one end; a sequencing error may be responsible. The chain uses TRBV28 and TRBJ1-1; no clear D. Germline lookup yields CDR1 MDHEN and CDR2 SYDVKM. This CDR3 is 15 amino acids long. The CDR3 DNA reads TGTGCCATCAGTTTAGAGTGGCTAGTGAACACTGAAGCTTTCTTT. Translation gives CAISLEWLVNTEAFF.

The rearrangement joins TRBV19 to TRBJ2-2; 8 nucleotides align to TRBD1. Germline CDR1 and CDR2: LNHDA and SQIVND (reference sequence). The junction had 4 bases not matched to a gene; V was cut back by 10 bases and J by 0 bases. The CDR3 loop spans 14 amino acids. CDR3: CATQTGANTGELFF. In nucleotides, the CDR3 is TGTGCCACCCAGACAGGGGCGAACACCGGGGAGCTGTTTTTT.

The gene calls are TRBV6-2 or TRBV6-3 and TRBJ1-1; no clear D. Trimming cost V 0 bases and J 0 bases, with 5 bases left between them. Per germline, CDR1 MNHEY and CDR2 SVGEGT. The CDR3 extends over 14 amino acids. In nucleotides, the CDR3 is TGTGCCAGCAGTTACTCACGTATGAACACTGAAGCTTTCTTT. Its protein is CASSYSRMNTEAFF.

The V gene is TRBV12-3 or TRBV12-4, the J gene TRBJ1-1; perhaps TRBD1 as D (6 bases). This CDR3 comprises 14 residues. The V gene lost 4 bases and the J gene lost 1 base, with 10 bases spanning the gap. The CDR3 bases are TGTGCCAGCAGTTACACAGGGTCGAACACTGAAGCTTTCTTT. Protein product: CASSYTGSNTEAFF.

About this clone: A much larger clonotype is one base distant, so this may be a read error. Other DNA sequences from this sample encode an identical CDR3 as well. CDR3 amino acids: CASSRTSGGGETQYF. In nucleotides, the CDR3 is TGCGCCAGCAGCAGGACTAGCGGGGGTGGGGAGACCCAGTACTTC. This chain joins TRBV11-2 and TRBJ2-5; 13 nucleotides align to TRBD2. CDR3 length: 15 amino acids. Germline V gene sequence: CDR1 SGHAT, CDR2 FQNNGV. Based on the CDR3 plus reference TRBV11-2 and TRBJ2-5, the full variable domain is EAGVAQSPRYKIIEKRQSVAFWCNPISGHATLYWYQQILGQGPKLLIQFQNNGVVDDSQLPKDRFSAERLKGVDSTLKIQPAKLEDSAVYLCASSRTSGGGETQYFGPGTRLLVL.

This clone was counted ten times or more. The identical CDR3 is also encoded by other nucleotide sequences in the sample. This CDR3 is CASSTGTSAETQYF. For the CDR3, the DNA is TGTGCCAGCAGTACCGGGACTAGCGCGGAGACCCAGTACTTC. This chain links TRBV6-2 or TRBV6-3 with TRBJ2-5, with 10 positions matching TRBD2. J was trimmed by 5 bases and V by 5 bases; bases with no gene match: 5. CDR1 is MNHEY and CDR2 is SVGEGT in the germline V gene. This CDR3 contains 14 residues.

A single count supports this clone. In nucleotides, the CDR3 is TGCGCCAGCAGCCTGGGACAGGGGTCGTACACTGAAGCTTTCTTT. It translates to CASSLGQGSYTEAFF. The gene calls are TRBV5-1 and TRBJ1-1; the match to TRBD1 covers 10 bases. The V segment lost 4 bases and the J segment 3 bases; nucleotides outside the gene matches: 6. This CDR3 is 15 amino acids long. Germline loops: CDR1 SGHRS, CDR2 YFSETQ.